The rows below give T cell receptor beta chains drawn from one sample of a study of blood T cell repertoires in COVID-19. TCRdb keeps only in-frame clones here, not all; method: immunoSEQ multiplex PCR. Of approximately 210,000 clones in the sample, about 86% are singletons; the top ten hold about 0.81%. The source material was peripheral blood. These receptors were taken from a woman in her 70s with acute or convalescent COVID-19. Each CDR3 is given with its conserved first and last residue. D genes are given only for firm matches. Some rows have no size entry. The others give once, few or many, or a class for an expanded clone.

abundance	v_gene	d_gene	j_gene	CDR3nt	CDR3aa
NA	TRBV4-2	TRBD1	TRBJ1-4	TGTGCCAGCAGCCAATATGGGACAGGGGATGAAAAACTGTTTTTT	CASSQYGTGDEKLFF
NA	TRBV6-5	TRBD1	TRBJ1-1	TGTGCCAGCAGCTCGGGACAGGGGATGAACACTGAAGCTTTCTTT	CASSSGQGMNTEAFF
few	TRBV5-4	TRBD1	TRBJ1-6	TGTGCCAGCAGCTCGGGGGACAGGGGGCTTTCACCCCTCCACTTT	CASSSGDRGLSPLHF
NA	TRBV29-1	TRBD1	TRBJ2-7	TGCAGCGGACTCTTACAGGGGGCGACTAGGGAGCAGTACTTC	CSGLLQGATREQYF
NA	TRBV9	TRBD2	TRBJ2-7	TGTGCCAGCAGCGTTAGTAGCGGGGGGGCCTACGAGCAGTACTTC	CASSVSSGGAYEQYF
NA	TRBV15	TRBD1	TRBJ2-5	TGTGCCACCAGCAGAGGGGACAGGGGCCGAGAGACCCAGTACTTC	CATSRGDRGRETQYF
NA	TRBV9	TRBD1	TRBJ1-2	TGTGCCAGCAGCGTTCGGGACAGGGAGGACTATGGCTACACCTTC	CASSVRDREDYGYTF
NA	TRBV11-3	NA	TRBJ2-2	TGTGCCAGCAGCAACAGAGATTCGAACACCGGGGAGCTGTTTTTT	CASSNRDSNTGELFF
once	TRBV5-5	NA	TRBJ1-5	TGTGCCAGCAGCTTTAGCGACGGGTATCAGCCCCAGCATTTT	CASSFSDGYQPQHF
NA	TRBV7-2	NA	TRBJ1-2	TGTGCCAGCCGCCAAGGGGTTGCTAACTATGGCTACACCTTC	CASRQGVANYGYTF
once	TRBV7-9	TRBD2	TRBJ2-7	TGTGCCAGCAGCCGCTCGGGAGGAATCGAGCAGTACTTC	CASSRSGGIEQYF
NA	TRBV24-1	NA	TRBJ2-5	TGTGCCACCAGTGAAGGAGGGAGGGAGACCCAGTACTTC	CATSEGGRETQYF
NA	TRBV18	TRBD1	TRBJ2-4	TGTGCCAGCACGGGACAGGGTAAAAACATTCAGTACTTC	CASTGQGKNIQYF
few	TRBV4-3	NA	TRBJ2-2	TGCGCCAGCAGCCAGGACATGAACACCGGGGAGCTGTTTTTT	CASSQDMNTGELFF
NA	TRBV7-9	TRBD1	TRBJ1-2	TGTGCCAGCAACTCGGACAGGAACTATGGCTACACCTTC	CASNSDRNYGYTF
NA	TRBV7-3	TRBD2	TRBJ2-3	TGTGCCAGCAGCTTAAATCTAGCGGGAGCTAAAGATACGCAGTATTTT	CASSLNLAGAKDTQYF
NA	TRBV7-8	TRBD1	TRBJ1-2	TGTGCCAGCAGCCCTACAGGGGTGTATGGCTACACCTTC	CASSPTGVYGYTF
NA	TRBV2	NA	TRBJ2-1	TGTGCCAGCAGGGGCCCCCACCTTTTCAGGGCCCAGTTCCACAATGAGCAGTTCTTC	CASRGPHLFRAQFHNEQFF
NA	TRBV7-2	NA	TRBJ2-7	TGTGCCAGCAGCTTCCTCGGGTACGAGCAGTACTTC	CASSFLGYEQYF
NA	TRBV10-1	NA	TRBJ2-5	TGCGCCAGCAGTGAAGCACTAGCCGGCGAGACCCAGTACTTC	CASSEALAGETQYF
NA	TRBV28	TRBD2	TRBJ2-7	TGTGCCAGCAGTGCGTCCTTCGGGACTAGCGGGAGGCAGAGGTCCGAGCAGTACTTC	CASSASFGTSGRQRSEQYF
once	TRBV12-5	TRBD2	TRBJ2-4	TGTGCTAGTGGTTTCGGACTAGCGGGGGGCCCTTTAGCCAAAAACATTCAGTACTTC	CASGFGLAGGPLAKNIQYF
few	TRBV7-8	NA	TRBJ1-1	TGTGCCAGCAGCTCCGCACTAAACACTGAAGCTTTCTTT	CASSSALNTEAFF
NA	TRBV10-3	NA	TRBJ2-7	TGTGCCATCAGTGATCAGGGCTTGGGAGGCGAGCAGTACTTC	CAISDQGLGGEQYF
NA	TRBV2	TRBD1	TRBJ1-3	TGTGCCAGCAGTGGGGGACAGAGGAACACCATATATTTT	CASSGGQRNTIYF
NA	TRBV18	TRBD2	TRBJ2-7	TGTGCCAGCTCACCACGGGCTAGCGGGTATCCCTACGAGCAGTACTTC	CASSPRASGYPYEQYF
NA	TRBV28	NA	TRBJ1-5	TGTGCCTCGGGAGGTGGCAATCAGCCCCAGCATTTT	CASGGGNQPQHF
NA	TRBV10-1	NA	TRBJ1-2	TGCGCCAGCAGTAACAGTAACTATGGCTACACCTTC	CASSNSNYGYTF